This T cell receptor beta chain stems from a study of T cell changes during pregnancy in multiple sclerosis. This clone has just one count. CDR3 size: 16 residues. V was trimmed by 4 bases and J by 3 bases, leaving 13 bases between them. The V gene's germline CDR1 is MNHNY and CDR2 SVGAGI (reference sequence). Here immunoSEQ multiplex PCR was the method, and the copy in TCRdb shows in-frame clones only, minus some. Among tens of thousands of clones, 90% to 95% were seen once, and the ten largest hold roughly 0.7%. This chain connects TRBV6-6 to TRBJ2-6; tentatively, D is TRBD2 (5 bases). The receptor's source is a female donor in good health, enrolled as a control in a pregnancy study. The sequences come from peripheral blood, collected in the third trimester of pregnancy. The CDR3 DNA follows: TGTGCCAGCAGTTTCCCTCGAGGGCATGGGGCCAACGTCCTGACTTTC. Amino acid sequence: CASSFPRGHGANVLTF.